This is a list of T cell receptor beta chains from one sample in a study of vaccination effects on CD4 cells after COVID-19. Here immunoSEQ multiplex PCR was the method, and the copy in TCRdb shows in-frame clones only, minus some. The sample records tens of thousands of clones, 81% being singletons. Their antigen targets remain unknown. This material consisted of CD4+ T cells from PBMCs cultured with HCoV-229E spike peptides, taken before COVID-19 vaccination. These receptors were obtained from a human donor who received a COVID-19 vaccine. CDR3s include the opening cysteine and the closing phenylalanine or tryptophan. Each record gives: CDR3 DNA, CDR3 protein, D gene, J gene, clone size, V gene, CDR3 length. A D gene is named only where the DNA matches it firmly. Size tells how often a clone was seen (once, few, many) or the class of an expanded clone, and some rows leave it out.

TGTGCCAGCTCACGGACAGGGGGAGAGACCCAGTACTTC	CASSRTGGETQYF	TRBD1	TRBJ2-5	.	TRBV18	13
TGTGCCAGCGGCGGGAACACCGGGGAGCTGTTTTTT	CASGGNTGELFF	.	TRBJ2-2	.	TRBV6-6	12
TGTGCCAGTAGTCTTGGACAGGGGGCTCCCGGGGAGCTGTTTTTT	CASSLGQGAPGELFF	TRBD1	TRBJ2-2	.	TRBV19	15
TGTGCCTCTCATCCGGGGCGCTCGGCAGAGACCCAGTACTTC	CASHPGRSAETQYF	.	TRBJ2-5	.	TRBV7-9	14
TGCGCCAGCAGTGAGTCGCCAGACACCGGGGAGCTGTTTTTT	CASSESPDTGELFF	.	TRBJ2-2	once	TRBV10-1	14
TGCAGCGTTGAAGGGCAGGTCTATACGCAGTATTTT	CSVEGQVYTQYF	.	TRBJ2-3	.	TRBV29-1	12
TGCGCCAGCAGCCCGGGGGGCGAGTACACTGAAGCTTTCTTT	CASSPGGEYTEAFF	.	TRBJ1-1	.	TRBV5-1	14
TGTGCCAGCAGGAAGGGGGCCGGAAACACCATATATTTT	CASRKGAGNTIYF	TRBD1	TRBJ1-3	.	TRBV3-1/TRBV3-2	13
TGTGCCAGCAGCTTGTGGATTGAGGAGACCCAGTACTTC	CASSLWIEETQYF	.	TRBJ2-5	once	TRBV5-6	13
TGTGCCAGCAGTTTCCAGCCTGGAGAAAAACTGTTTTTT	CASSFQPGEKLFF	.	TRBJ1-4	.	TRBV12-3/TRBV12-4	13
TGTGCCAGCAGCCCAACCGCGGGACAGCTCTATGGCTACACCTTC	CASSPTAGQLYGYTF	TRBD1	TRBJ1-2	.	TRBV7-9	15
TGCGCCAGCAGCCAAGATTTCGGGGTAGGTGATGAAAAACTGTTTTTT	CASSQDFGVGDEKLFF	.	TRBJ1-4	once	TRBV4-3	16
TGTGCCATCAGACCGGGACAGGGGGGACCCAATGAGCAGTTCTTC	CAIRPGQGGPNEQFF	TRBD1	TRBJ2-1	.	TRBV10-3	15
TGTGCCAGCAGCCAAGATCAGGGAGGATGGGGGGCGCTCCAAAATGGCTTAAAAACAGATACGCAGTATTTT	CASSQDQGGWGALQNGLKTDTQYF	.	TRBJ2-3	.	TRBV4-2	24
TGTGCCAGCAGCCGGGACCTTAGCACAGATACGCAGTATTTT	CASSRDLSTDTQYF	.	TRBJ2-3	.	TRBV7-3	14
TGTGCCAGCAGCTTAGCCCTGGGACTAGCGGGGGGTTCGGATACGCAGTATTTT	CASSLALGLAGGSDTQYF	TRBD2	TRBJ2-3	.	TRBV11-3	18
TGCGCCAGCAGCCGGGAGTTACTAGCGACCGCCTACAATGAGCAGTTCTTC	CASSRELLATAYNEQFF	TRBD2	TRBJ2-1	.	TRBV5-1	17
TGTGCCAGCAGCTTACAGGGGGGGCATCAGCCCCAGCATTTT	CASSLQGGHQPQHF	TRBD1	TRBJ1-5	.	TRBV28	14
TGTGCCAGTAGTATTAGGGACAGGGGAGCCAAAAACATTCAGTACTTC	CASSIRDRGAKNIQYF	TRBD1	TRBJ2-4	.	TRBV19	16
TGTGCCAGCAGTCCGGACTTTGGCACAGATACGCAGTATTTT	CASSPDFGTDTQYF	.	TRBJ2-3	.	TRBV6-4	14
TGTGCCAGCAGCTTGGGGGCGCGGAACACTGAAGCTTTCTTT	CASSLGARNTEAFF	.	TRBJ1-1	.	TRBV5-6	14
TGTGCCAGCCGAGAGAGGGGCTGGGCGGACACTGAAGCTTTCTTT	CASRERGWADTEAFF	.	TRBJ1-1	few	TRBV27	15
TGTGCCAGCAGTCAGGGGAACACTGAAGCTTTCTTT	CASSQGNTEAFF	.	TRBJ1-1	.	TRBV12-3/TRBV12-4	12
TGTGCAAGTCGCTTAGTAGGGTCGTCGTACAATGAGCAGTTCTTC	CASRLVGSSYNEQFF	.	TRBJ2-1	.	TRBV12-2	15
TGTGCCAGCCCAAGGGCCCCGGGACAGGGTAAGGATGAGCAGTTCTTC	CASPRAPGQGKDEQFF	TRBD1	TRBJ2-1	.	TRBV5-8	16
TGTGCCAGTAGTACACCGGGGATCGGGGAGCTGTTTTTT	CASSTPGIGELFF	.	TRBJ2-2	.	TRBV19	13
TGTGCCAGCAGTGTGTCGACTATCACAGATACGCAGTATTTT	CASSVSTITDTQYF	.	TRBJ2-3	.	TRBV2	14
TGTGCCAGCAGCCCGGGACGCGGAAACAATGAGCAGTTCTTC	CASSPGRGNNEQFF	.	TRBJ2-1	.	TRBV2	14
TGTGCCAGCAGCTTAAGTCCGGGCGCCACAGATACGCAGTATTTT	CASSLSPGATDTQYF	.	TRBJ2-3	.	TRBV7-3	15
TGTGCCAGCAGTTTAGGGCGCAATCAGCCCCAGCATTTT	CASSLGRNQPQHF	.	TRBJ1-5	few	TRBV12-3/TRBV12-4	13
TGTGCCAGAAGCGCACCTAGGCCTGAAGCTTTCTTT	CARSAPRPEAFF	.	TRBJ1-1	.	TRBV5-3	12
TGTGCCAGCCAGAGGTTGGACCCTTATAAGACCGGGGAGCTGTTTTTT	CASQRLDPYKTGELFF	.	TRBJ2-2	.	TRBV5-8	16
TGTGCCAGCAGCTCCGGTAGCGGGGGGTTCACAGATACGCAGTATTTT	CASSSGSGGFTDTQYF	TRBD2	TRBJ2-3	once	TRBV7-3	16
TGTGCCAGCAGTAACACAGGGGGCCAAGAGACCCAGTACTTC	CASSNTGGQETQYF	TRBD1	TRBJ2-5	.	TRBV25-1	14
TGTGCCAGCAGTCCCAGACAGTCGAACACCGGGGAGCTGTTTTTT	CASSPRQSNTGELFF	.	TRBJ2-2	.	TRBV6-5	15
TGCGCCAGCAGCCAAGGGGCGAGCGTGAGCACAGATACGCAGTATTTT	CASSQGASVSTDTQYF	.	TRBJ2-3	.	TRBV4-1	16
TGTGCCAGCTCACCACAAGGGGATACTGAGCAGTTCTTC	CASSPQGDTEQFF	.	TRBJ2-1	few	TRBV18	13
TGTGCCAGCAGCCAAGTTGGGGGGGCCTATGGCTACACCTTC	CASSQVGGAYGYTF	.	TRBJ1-2	.	TRBV3-1/TRBV3-2	14
TGTGCCAGCTCACCACGGTTAGGGATGCACCAAGAGACCCAGTACTTC	CASSPRLGMHQETQYF	.	TRBJ2-5	few	TRBV18	16